Each of the 28 T cell receptor beta chains below was sequenced from the same sample in a study of blood T cell repertoires in COVID-19. TCRdb's copy holds only in-frame clones and misses some; the assay was immunoSEQ multiplex PCR. This table has about 280,000 clones, about nine tenths appearing once. Sequenced input: peripheral blood. These receptors all stem from a man aged 35-49 years with active or convalescent COVID-19.

This chain connects TRBV10-3 to TRBJ1-2, with 8 nucleotides matching TRBD1. J was trimmed by 4 bases and V by 2 bases; bases with no gene match: 3. Germline loops: CDR1 ENHRY, CDR2 SYGVKD. This CDR3 is built from 14 residues. CDR3 nucleotide sequence: TGTGCCATCAGTGAGCCAGGGGGCAGCTATGGCTACACCTTC. It specifies CAISEPGGSYGYTF.

V and J are TRBV29-1 and TRBJ2-1; 7 positions agree with TRBD1. Germline V gives CDR1 SQVTM, CDR2 ANQGSEA. This CDR3 has 16 amino acids. The ends lost 3 bases at V and 2 bases at J; junction bases unmatched: 10. CDR3 loop: CSVESSDRVTYNEQFF. In nucleotides, the CDR3 is TGCAGCGTTGAGAGTTCCGACAGGGTCACCTACAATGAGCAGTTCTTC.

This chain links TRBV30 with TRBJ2-5, with 7 nucleotides matching TRBD1. The J call may be incorrect, as the DNA end agrees better with TRBJ2-7. This CDR3 is built from 15 residues. Germline assignment: CDR1 GTSNPN and CDR2 SVGIG (reference sequence). The CDR3 is CAWNAPTGLDGEQYF. As DNA, the CDR3 is TGTGCCTGGAACGCTCCGACAGGGTTAGACGGCGAGCAGTACTTC.

This clone occurred many times. CDR3 nucleotide sequence: TGTGCCACCAGTGATGGGACAGGGGATAGCAATCAGCCCCAGCATTTT. Amino acids: CATSDGTGDSNQPQHF. This sequence joins TRBV24-1 and TRBJ1-5; TRBD1 matches 10 bases. The trim removed 3 bases at V and 0 bases at J, leaving 1 base unmatched. CDR1 and CDR2 from the germline V gene are KGHDR and SFDVKD. The CDR3 extends over 16 amino acids.

The rearrangement uses TRBV28 and TRBJ2-3; TRBD1 matches at 7 bases. Germline trimming cut 4 bases from V and 4 bases from J; bases unmatched to any gene: 8. CDR1 MDHEN and CDR2 SYDVKM come from the germline V gene. The CDR3 has 15 residues. CDR3: CASSSTGLPSDTQYF. The CDR3 DNA sequence: TGTGCCAGCAGTTCGACAGGGCTTCCTTCAGATACGCAGTATTTT.

The J gene is TRBJ2-1, the V gene TRBV28; D might be TRBD2 (5 bases). Trimming removed 8 bases at V and 15 bases at J, with 20 bases between. There are 12 residues in the CDR3. Per germline, CDR1 MDHEN and CDR2 SYDVKM. The CDR3 coding sequence is TGTGCCAGCTGGTCCCGGACTCGCGATCTGTTCTTC. Translating gives CASWSRTRDLFF.

The chain carries TRBV2 and TRBJ2-4; tentative D call: TRBD1 (5 bases). This CDR3 region has 15 residues. Germline V gives CDR1 SNHLY, CDR2 FYNNEI. Between the trimmed V and J ends, which lost 5 bases and 0 bases, there was a span of 11 bases. The CDR3 sequence is CASSPLRVAKNIQYF. The CDR3 DNA is TGTGCCAGCAGTCCCCTCAGGGTAGCCAAAAACATTCAGTACTTC. Full variable domain (rest looked up from reference TRBV2 and TRBJ2-4): EPEVTQTPSHQVTQMGQEVILRCVPISNHLYFYWYRQILGQKVEFLVSFYNNEISEKSEIFDDQFSVERPDGSNFTLKIRSTKLEDSAMYFCASSPLRVAKNIQYFGAGTRLSVL.

The chain links TRBV19 to TRBJ2-5, with 11 bases identical to TRBD2. Germline lookup yields CDR1 LNHDA and CDR2 SQIVND (reference sequence). The CDR3 is 14 amino acids. Trimming cost V 7 bases and J 4 bases; bases outside gene matches: 5. The CDR3: CASTFSGRAETQYF. The CDR3 nucleotides are TGTGCCAGTACCTTTAGCGGGAGGGCAGAGACCCAGTACTTC.

This chain uses TRBV3-1 (or the pseudogene TRBV3-2) with TRBJ1-1, with a tentative D call TRBD1 (5 bases). The V end lost 5 bases, the J end lost 2 bases, and 9 bases lay between the germline ends. The CDR3 extends over 13 amino acids. Per germline, CDR1 LGHDT and CDR2 YNNKEL (reference sequence). Here the CDR3 reads CASSWGGNTEAFF. In DNA form, the CDR3 reads TGTGCCAGCAGCTGGGGGGGAAACACTGAAGCTTTCTTT.

V is TRBV7-3 and J is TRBJ2-1; TRBD1 might be the D (6 bases). The CDR3 has 14 amino acids. Germline V lookup: CDR1 SGHTA, CDR2 FQGTGA. The germline V and J ends were trimmed by 5 bases and 2 bases, with 10 bases remaining between them. The CDR3 DNA sequence: TGTGCCAGCAGCCCGGGACAAGCCTACAATGAGCAGTTCTTC. Its translation is CASSPGQAYNEQFF. The complete variable domain, with remaining parts taken from reference TRBV7-3 and TRBJ2-1, reads GAGVSQTPSNKVTEKGKYVELRCDPISGHTALYWYRQSLGQGPEFLIYFQGTGAADDSGLPNDRFFAVRPEGSVSTLKIQRTERGDSAVYLCASSPGQAYNEQFFGPGTRLTVL.

The chain uses TRBV27 and TRBJ1-5; TRBD1 matches at 10 bases. The V gene end was trimmed by 4 bases and the J gene end by 5 bases; junction bases not matched to a gene: 5. The CDR3 spans 15 residues. Per germline, CDR1 MNHEY and CDR2 SMNVEV (reference sequence). CDR3 DNA: TGTGCCAGCAGTTATGGGACAGGGGCCGATCAGCCCCAGCATTTT. The encoded protein is CASSYGTGADQPQHF.

The chain uses TRBV7-9 and TRBJ2-5; unclear D gene. CDR1 is SEHNR, CDR2 FQNEAQ, per germline (reference sequence). The V gene lost 4 bases and the J gene lost 5 bases, with 8 bases spanning the gap. The CDR3 contains 12 residues. The CDR3 DNA reads as TGTGCCAGCAGCTCTAGTGGGGAGACCCAGTACTTC. This encodes CASSSSGETQYF.

The V and J genes are TRBV6-6 and TRBJ1-1; 10 positions match TRBD1. The CDR3 covers 13 residues. Losses at the gene ends were 5 bases for V and 6 bases for J; bases not matched to a gene: 3. CDR1 is MNHNY and CDR2 is SVGAGI in the germline V gene (reference sequence). The CDR3 spells CASSPGQGSEAFF. As DNA, the CDR3 is TGTGCCAGCAGTCCGGGACAGGGGTCTGAAGCTTTCTTT.

In this sample, this clone turned up once. The J gene is TRBJ1-5, the V gene TRBV29-1; D unresolved. Deletions cut 5 bases from V and 9 bases from J, with 17 bases between. The CDR3 length is 13 residues. Germline-derived CDR1 and CDR2 are SQVTM and ANQGSEA. CDR3 amino acids: CSVQDGRDMPQHF. As DNA, the CDR3 is TGCAGCGTTCAGGACGGGAGGGATATGCCCCAGCATTTT.

The chain carries TRBV5-1 and TRBJ1-2; 7 bases align to TRBD1. Trimming cost V 1 base and J 7 bases; bases outside gene matches: 4. The germline gives CDR1 SGHRS, CDR2 YFSETQ. This CDR3 contains 13 residues. CDR3 in amino acids: CASSLKGASGYTF. The CDR3 nucleotides are TGCGCCAGCAGCTTGAAGGGGGCCAGTGGCTACACCTTC.

The chain has TRBV11-3 and TRBJ2-5; D gene unclear. CDR1 and CDR2 from the germline V gene are SGHNT and YENEEA. The CDR3 is made up of 14 amino acids. V was pared by 3 bases and J by 5 bases, with 13 bases between. CDR3 residues: CASSFSPPVETQYF. The CDR3 region has the DNA TGTGCCAGCAGCTTTTCGCCCCCGGTGGAGACCCAGTACTTC.

There are a few counts of this clone. The V call is TRBV10-3, the J call TRBJ2-1, with 8 bases aligning to TRBD1. CDR1 is ENHRY and CDR2 is SYGVKD in the germline V gene. This CDR3 is built from 15 residues. The ends lost 5 bases at V and 0 bases at J; junction bases unmatched: 3. CDR3 amino acids: CAISPGQGSYNEQFF. The DNA of the CDR3 is TGTGCCATCAGTCCAGGACAGGGCTCCTACAATGAGCAGTTCTTC.

The chain uses TRBV9 and TRBJ1-1; TRBD1 matches 9 bases. The CDR3 has 17 residues. The ends lost 2 bases at V and 0 bases at J; junction bases unmatched: 8. Germline V gene data show CDR1 as SGDLS and CDR2 as YYNGEE. CDR3 region: CASSVPGQGGVNTEAFF. Written as DNA, the CDR3 is TGTGCCAGCAGCGTCCCGGGACAGGGTGGGGTGAACACTGAAGCTTTCTTT. Complete variable domain (other parts from reference TRBV9 and TRBJ1-1): DSGVTQTPKHLITATGQRVTLRCSPRSGDLSVYWYQQSLDQGLQFLIQYYNGEERAKGNILERFSAQQFPDLHSELNLSSLELGDSALYFCASSVPGQGGVNTEAFFGQGTRLTVV.

The chain combines TRBV7-9 with TRBJ2-6; 7 bases map to TRBD1. This CDR3 comprises 18 residues. V lost 3 bases, J lost 2 bases, and 10 bases stayed unmatched. In germline, CDR1 is SEHNR, CDR2 FQNEAQ (reference sequence). CDR3 region: CASSLLTGSIAGANVLTF. The CDR3 nucleotides are TGTGCCAGCAGCTTGCTGACAGGGTCGATAGCTGGGGCCAACGTCCTGACTTTC.

The CDR3, as DNA: TGTGCCAGTAGTATATCTATCCGCATCACTGAAGCTTTCTTT. This encodes CASSISIRITEAFF. The rearrangement uses TRBV19 and TRBJ1-1; D not resolved. The CDR3 sequence is 14 residues long. V lost 2 bases, J lost 4 bases, and 11 bases lay in between. Germline V gene sequence: CDR1 LNHDA, CDR2 SQIVND (reference sequence). Variable domain in full (rest from reference TRBV19 and TRBJ1-1): DGGITQSPKYLFRKEGQNVTLSCEQNLNHDAMYWYRQDPGQGLRLIYYSQIVNDFQKGDIAEGYSVSREKKESFPLTVTSAQKNPTAFYLCASSISIRITEAFFGQGTRLTVV.

The chain couples TRBV28 to TRBJ2-7; TRBD2 might be the D (6 bases). The germline gives CDR1 MDHEN, CDR2 SYDVKM. The CDR3 length is 15 residues. The V end lost 0 bases, the J end lost 2 bases, and 11 bases lay between the germline ends. The CDR3 region has the DNA TGTGCCAGCAGTTTATGGGATAGCGGCACCTACGAGCAGTACTTC. This sequence encodes CASSLWDSGTYEQYF.

The chain carries TRBV5-1 and TRBJ2-1, with 9 bases that match TRBD1. Trimming removed 4 bases from V and 5 bases from J; junction bases left unmatched: 10. CDR1 SGHRS and CDR2 YFSETQ come from the germline V gene. The CDR3 has 16 amino acids. The CDR3 sequence is CASSALGQGIDNEQFF. The DNA for the CDR3 is TGCGCCAGCAGCGCCTTGGGACAGGGAATTGACAATGAGCAGTTCTTC. Combining the CDR3 with reference TRBV5-1 and TRBJ2-1 gives the whole variable domain KAGVTQTPRYLIKTRGQQVTLSCSPISGHRSVSWYQQTPGQGLQFLFEYFSETQRNKGNFPGRFSGRQFSNSRSEMNVSTLELGDSALYLCASSALGQGIDNEQFFGPGTRLTVL.

CDR3 sequence reads: CASSYPGQGGSYGYTF. The CDR3 DNA reads TGTGCCAGCAGTTACCCCGGACAGGGAGGTTCGTATGGCTACACCTTC. This rearrangement joins TRBV6-5 to TRBJ1-2, with 8 bases that match TRBD1. Per the germline V gene, CDR1 is MNHEY and CDR2 is SVGAGI. After removal of 2 bases from V and 5 bases from J, the junction contained 10 bases not matched to a gene. This CDR3 has 16 amino acids.

V gene TRBV3-1 (or the pseudogene TRBV3-2) combines with J gene TRBJ2-7, with 7 nucleotides matching TRBD1. CDR1 and CDR2 (germline): LGHDT, YNNKEL (reference sequence). The J segment lost 4 bases and the V segment lost 5 bases, leaving 8 bases of the junction unmatched. This CDR3 is 14 amino acids long. In nucleotides, the CDR3 is TGTGCCAGCAGCTTTGGACAGGCGAAATACGAGCAGTACTTC. Translation: CASSFGQAKYEQYF.

This clone occurred a few times. The chain is built from TRBV30 and TRBJ2-7; the match to TRBD1 covers 7 bases. Germline trimming cut 4 bases from V and 3 bases from J; bases unmatched to any gene: 12. Per the germline V gene, CDR1 is GTSNPN and CDR2 is SVGIG (reference sequence). This CDR3 is 15 amino acids long. CDR3 amino acids: CAWTPKQGIGYEQYF. CDR3 in DNA: TGTGCCTGGACTCCGAAACAGGGGATCGGCTACGAGCAGTACTTC.

V is TRBV6-5 and J is TRBJ2-6; D unresolved. Germline values: CDR1 MNHEY, CDR2 SVGAGI. V shed 11 bases and J shed 0 bases, with 8 bases lying between them. The CDR3 runs to 13 residues. CDR3 in DNA: TGTGCCGGCCAGTTCTCTGGGGCCAACGTCCTGACTTTC. It translates to CAGQFSGANVLTF.

The J gene is TRBJ2-2, the V gene TRBV29-1; TRBD2 aligns across 14 bases. CDR3 length equals 16 residues. Trimming at V came to 7 bases and at J to 5 bases, leaving 9 bases not matched to a gene. Germline V gives CDR1 SQVTM, CDR2 ANQGSEA. The CDR3 sequence is CSAFGLAGGVTGELFF. In DNA form, the CDR3 reads TGCAGCGCCTTCGGACTAGCGGGAGGAGTAACCGGGGAGCTGTTTTTT.

The V call is TRBV10-1, the J call TRBJ2-7, with 8 bases lining up with TRBD1. Germline CDR1 reads WNHNN; CDR2 reads SYGVQD (reference sequence). This CDR3 contains 13 residues. J was trimmed by 6 bases and V by 5 bases; bases with no gene match: 6. CDR3: CASSYTTGAEQYF. The CDR3 nucleotides are TGCGCCAGCAGTTATACGACAGGGGCCGAGCAGTACTTC.